Listed here are 17 T cell receptor beta chains from one sample, sequenced in a study of blood T cell repertoires in COVID-19. TCRdb keeps only in-frame clones here, not all; method: immunoSEQ multiplex PCR. The profile shows approximately 120,000 clones, around 89% of them singletons. Sequenced sample: peripheral blood. These receptors were collected from a man aged 45-65 years with acute or convalescent COVID-19.

This sequence joins TRBV30 and TRBJ1-6, with TRBD1 matching 8 bases. There are 13 residues in the CDR3. CDR1 is GTSNPN and CDR2 is SVGIG in the germline V gene (reference sequence). The J segment lost 7 bases and the V segment lost 3 bases, leaving 2 bases of the junction unmatched. The CDR3 sequence is CAWRDRANSPLHF. CDR3 sequence (DNA): TGTGCCTGGAGGGACAGGGCGAATTCACCCCTCCACTTT.

Sample share makes this clone medium-sized (0.01 to 0.1%). The chain uses TRBV6-2 or TRBV6-3 and TRBJ2-7; TRBD2 might be the D (6 bases). Germline lookup yields CDR1 MNHEY and CDR2 SVGEGT. Deletions cut 6 bases from V and 4 bases from J, with 22 bases between. This CDR3 spans 16 amino acids. CDR3 sequence: CASSEIYVGSTYEQYF. CDR3 in DNA: TGTGCCAGCAGCGAAATTTACGTCGGGAGTACGTACGAGCAGTACTTC.

V gene TRBV29-1 combines with J gene TRBJ1-2; 9 nucleotides align to TRBD1. Germline V lookup: CDR1 SQVTM, CDR2 ANQGSEA. The CDR3 has 11 residues. V shed 6 bases, J shed 6 bases, and the junction held 2 bases outside the gene matches. The CDR3 bases are TGCAGCGTACAGGGGGCAAATGGCTACACCTTC. This translates into CSVQGANGYTF.

The chain links TRBV19 to TRBJ1-1; 7 bases are shared with TRBD1. Trimming cost V 3 bases and J 5 bases; bases outside gene matches: 3. Germline V gene sequence: CDR1 LNHDA, CDR2 SQIVND (reference sequence). This CDR3 region has 13 residues. The CDR3 nucleotides read TGTGCCAGTAGTATTCAACAGGGGACTGAAGCTTTCTTT. Translated: CASSIQQGTEAFF.

This chain links TRBV2 with TRBJ2-7; 7 bases are shared with TRBD1. The CDR3 loop spans 14 amino acids. V trimming: 2 bases; J trimming: 2 bases; junction bases outside the gene matches: 3. From germline, CDR1 is SNHLY and CDR2 FYNNEI. CDR3 bases: TGTGCCAGCAGTGAAACAGGGGCGGCCTACGAGCAGTACTTC. Amino acid sequence: CASSETGAAYEQYF.

The V gene is TRBV4-1, the J gene TRBJ1-5; D might be TRBD1 (6 bases). In germline, CDR1 is MGHRA, CDR2 YSYEKL. The V and J ends lost 0 bases and 0 bases respectively, with 12 bases between them. The CDR3 has 17 residues. The CDR3 spells CASSQEGGTPSNQPQHF. The DNA for the CDR3 is TGCGCCAGCAGCCAAGAGGGAGGGACACCTAGCAATCAGCCCCAGCATTTT.

This chain joins TRBV19 and TRBJ1-1, with a tentative D call TRBD1 (6 bases). CDR1 and CDR2 from the germline V gene are LNHDA and SQIVND (reference sequence). Trimming shortened V by 10 bases and J by 6 bases, and 18 bases separated the two germline ends. This CDR3 has 13 amino acids. The CDR3 sequence: CATRTAWVAEAFF. In DNA, the CDR3 is TGTGCCACCAGGACAGCCTGGGTGGCTGAAGCTTTCTTT.

The chain recombines TRBV3-1 (or the pseudogene TRBV3-2) with TRBJ2-5, with 8 bases lining up with TRBD1. The CDR3 length is 15 residues. Unmatched junction bases numbered 5, after V lost 4 bases and J lost 1 base. The germline V gene encodes CDR1 LGHDT and CDR2 YNNKEL (reference sequence). DNA for the CDR3: TGTGCCAGCAGCCCGACAGGGGACCGCCAAGAGACCCAGTACTTC. As protein: CASSPTGDRQETQYF.

V usage is TRBV3-1 (or the pseudogene TRBV3-2) and J usage is TRBJ2-7; D unresolved. This CDR3 comprises 13 residues. V was pared by 0 bases and J by 4 bases, with 7 bases between. Germline assignment: CDR1 LGHDT and CDR2 YNNKEL (reference sequence). The CDR3 reads CASSQDLVYEQYF. The CDR3 DNA is TGTGCCAGCAGCCAAGATCTAGTGTACGAGCAGTACTTC.

This clone was seen only once. CDR3 in amino acids: CASSLAPGQGRVKTQYF. DNA of the CDR3: TGTGCCAGCAGCTTGGCCCCGGGACAGGGGAGGGTGAAGACCCAGTACTTC. This chain uses TRBV7-2 with TRBJ2-5; TRBD1 agrees at 10 bases. V dropped 3 bases and J dropped 6; count of bases not matched to a gene: 13. The CDR3 totals 17 residues. The germline V gene encodes CDR1 SGHTA and CDR2 FQGNSA.

V gene TRBV5-4 combines with J gene TRBJ2-1, with 13 nucleotides matching TRBD2. Germline CDR1 is SGHNT and CDR2 is YYREEE (reference sequence). The CDR3 contains 18 residues. The V and J ends lost 4 bases and 2 bases, in that order; junction bases with no gene match: 9. CDR3 nucleotides: TGTGCCAGCAGCCTCGGACTAGCGGGAGCGGGGACCTACAATGAGCAGTTCTTC. This gives the protein CASSLGLAGAGTYNEQFF.

J is TRBJ1-3 and V is TRBV11-3; no firm D call. CDR1 and CDR2 (germline): SGHNT, YENEEA. There are 13 residues in the CDR3. Trimming shortened V by 5 bases and J by 2 bases, and 7 bases separated the two germline ends. This chain's CDR3 is CASSISAGNTIYF. DNA for the CDR3: TGTGCCAGCAGCATCTCCGCTGGAAACACCATATATTTT.

This rearrangement joins TRBV6-2 or TRBV6-3 to TRBJ1-1; maybe TRBD1 (5 bases). V was pared by 3 bases and J by 5 bases, with 7 bases between. Per germline, CDR1 MNHEY and CDR2 SVGEGT. CDR3 length: 12 residues. This CDR3 is CASSYGGTEAFF. The CDR3 nucleotides are TGTGCCAGCAGTTATGGGGGGACTGAAGCTTTCTTT.

The chain is built from TRBV19 and TRBJ1-2, with TRBD1 as a possible D gene (5 bases). This CDR3 region has 14 residues. The V end lost 7 bases, the J end lost 4 bases, and 16 bases lay between the germline ends. Germline CDR1 reads LNHDA; CDR2 reads SQIVND (reference sequence). CDR3 loop: CASTPVLGVYGYTF. The CDR3 bases are TGTGCCAGTACCCCCGTGCTAGGGGTCTATGGCTACACCTTC.

The DNA for the CDR3 is TGCAGCGTTGAGGAGGGGTTAGTTTTCTTT. Its translation: CSVEEGLVFF. The V call is TRBV29-1, the J call TRBJ1-1; TRBD1 is a possible D gene (5 bases). The CDR3 length is 10 residues. Between the trimmed V and J ends, which lost 3 bases and 13 bases, there was a span of 12 bases. Germline V gene sequence: CDR1 SQVTM, CDR2 ANQGSEA.

The chain links TRBV7-9 to TRBJ1-2, with unresolved D. V was trimmed by 1 base and J by 8 bases, leaving 11 bases between them. CDR3 length: 13 amino acids. Germline V gene lookup returns CDR1 SEHNR and CDR2 FQNEAQ (reference sequence). The CDR3 bases are TGTGCCAGCAGCTTAGAAGCCGGTCGCGGCTACACCTTC. As protein: CASSLEAGRGYTF.

The chain uses TRBV5-4 and TRBJ2-3; 9 nucleotides align to TRBD1. With V trimmed by 0 bases and J by 4 bases, 3 bases remained unmatched. The CDR3 runs to 15 residues. Germline V gene data show CDR1 as SGHNT and CDR2 as YYREEE (reference sequence). The CDR3 DNA reads as TGTGCCAGCAGCTTGGGTTGGACAGGGGCAGATACGCAGTATTTT. Translated, it gives CASSLGWTGADTQYF.